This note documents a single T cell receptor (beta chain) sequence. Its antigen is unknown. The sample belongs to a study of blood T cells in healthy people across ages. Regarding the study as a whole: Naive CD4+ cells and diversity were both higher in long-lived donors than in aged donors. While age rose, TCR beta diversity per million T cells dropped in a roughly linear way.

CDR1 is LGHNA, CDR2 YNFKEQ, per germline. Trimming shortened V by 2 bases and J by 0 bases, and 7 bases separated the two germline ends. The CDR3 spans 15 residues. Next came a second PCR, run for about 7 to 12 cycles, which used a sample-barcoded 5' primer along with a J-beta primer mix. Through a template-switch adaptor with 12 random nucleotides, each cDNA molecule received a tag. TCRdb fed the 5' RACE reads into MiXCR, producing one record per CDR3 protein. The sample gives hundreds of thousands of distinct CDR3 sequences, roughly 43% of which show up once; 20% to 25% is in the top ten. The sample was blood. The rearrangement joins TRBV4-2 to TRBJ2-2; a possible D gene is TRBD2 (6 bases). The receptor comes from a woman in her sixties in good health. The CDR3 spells CASSQSGANTGELFF. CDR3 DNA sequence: TGTGCCAGCAGCCAATCGGGGGCGAACACCGGGGAGCTGTTTTTT.